The 2 T cell receptor beta chains given below trace back to one sample, sequenced in a study of blood T cells in healthy people across ages. A second PCR, run for roughly 7 to 12 cycles, used a sample-barcoded 5' primer plus a J-beta primer mix. Each CDR3 protein gets one entry after TCRdb re-called the 5' RACE reads with MiXCR. The table records 650,000 to 700,000 distinct CDR3 sequences, 32% of them present only once. The source material was blood. The receptors originated from a woman of 80 years or more in good health.

Only a few counts were recorded for this clonotype. The gene calls are TRBV28 and TRBJ1-5, with a tentative D call TRBD1 (6 bases). The CDR3 has 15 amino acids. Germline lookup yields CDR1 MDHEN and CDR2 SYDVKM. V was shortened by 7 bases and J by 6 bases, with 19 bases between the two germline ends. CDR3 sequence: CASTRTGRVGQPQHF. The CDR3 nucleotides read TGTGCCAGCACCCGAACAGGGAGGGTTGGTCAGCCCCAGCATTTT.

This clonotype was observed at least ten times. The V gene is TRBV5-1, the J gene TRBJ2-5, with D unclear. Trimming took 1 base from V and 3 from J, leaving 10 bases between them. CDR1 is SGHRS, CDR2 YFSETQ, per germline. The CDR3 loop spans 14 amino acids. CDR3 bases: TGCGCCAGCAGCTTGTGGGGTACCGAAGAGACCCAGTACTTC. Translating it yields CASSLWGTEETQYF.